One and the same sample provided the 14 T cell receptor beta chains below, sequenced in a study of blood T cell repertoires in COVID-19. The table came from immunoSEQ multiplex PCR; TCRdb's copy has only in-frame clones and leaves some out. The table includes roughly 100,000 clones, roughly 90% detected once. Input material: peripheral blood. The receptor source for this set is a woman aged 60 to 75 with acute or convalescent COVID-19.

The V call is TRBV11-3, the J call TRBJ2-3; TRBD2 matches at 8 bases. The length of the CDR3 is 15 residues. Trimming cost V 6 bases and J 1 base; bases outside gene matches: 6. CDR1 and CDR2 from the germline V gene are SGHNT and YENEEA. The DNA for the CDR3 is TGTGCCAGCAGATGGGCGGGAGGCGGCACAGATACGCAGTATTTT. Amino acid sequence: CASRWAGGGTDTQYF.

This sequence joins TRBV28 and TRBJ2-1, with 8 bases that match TRBD2. Per germline, CDR1 MDHEN and CDR2 SYDVKM. Trimming removed 4 bases from V and 6 bases from J; junction bases left unmatched: 14. The CDR3 has 17 amino acids. The CDR3 bases are TGTGCCAGCAGTTCGCCCCGGGAGCGGGAGTTCTTCAATGAGCAGTTCTTC. As protein: CASSSPREREFFNEQFF.

This clone came up once. The V and J genes are TRBV27 and TRBJ2-7; TRBD2 agrees at 11 bases. The CDR3 runs 15 residues. The trim removed 6 bases at V and 2 bases at J, leaving 6 bases unmatched. Looked up from germline, CDR1 is MNHEY and CDR2 is SMNVEV (reference sequence). CDR3 residues: CASSIGTSGPYEQYF. The CDR3 region has the DNA TGTGCCAGCAGCATAGGGACTAGCGGTCCCTACGAGCAGTACTTC.

The CDR3: CASSFLAGTGAPNTEAFF. CDR3 bases: TGCGCCAGCAGCTTCCTGGCCGGGACAGGGGCTCCAAACACTGAAGCTTTCTTT. The rearrangement joins TRBV5-1 to TRBJ1-1; 10 bases fit TRBD1. V was pared by 2 bases and J by 2 bases, with 12 bases of the junction left unmatched. Germline V lookup: CDR1 SGHRS, CDR2 YFSETQ. The CDR3 is 18 residues long.

The CDR3 loop reads CAISAGVTVTEAFF. CDR3 bases: TGTGCCATCAGTGCCGGAGTGACGGTTACTGAAGCTTTCTTT. The rearrangement links TRBV10-3 to TRBJ1-1, with unresolved D. The CDR3 loop spans 14 amino acids. Per germline, CDR1 ENHRY and CDR2 SYGVKD. V gave up 4 bases and J gave up 5 bases, with 14 bases separating them.

This CDR3 is CASRLSGTAFSGNTIYF. CDR3 sequence (DNA): TGTGCCAGCAGGCTAAGTGGGACAGCATTCTCTGGAAACACCATATATTTT. The chain links TRBV28 to TRBJ1-3; 7 bases map to TRBD1. The junction had 11 bases not matched to a gene; V was cut back by 6 bases and J by 0 bases. The length of the CDR3 is 17 residues. CDR1 and CDR2 (germline): MDHEN, SYDVKM.

This sequence joins TRBV2 and TRBJ2-1, with 9 bases lining up with TRBD2. Germline V gives CDR1 SNHLY, CDR2 FYNNEI. The CDR3 spans 15 residues. The V and J ends lost 3 bases and 6 bases, in that order; junction bases with no gene match: 6. The CDR3 region is CASSDRLAGRNEQFF. The CDR3 bases are TGTGCCAGCAGTGACCGTCTAGCGGGACGCAATGAGCAGTTCTTC.

The chain combines TRBV30 with TRBJ1-5, with 7 bases fitting TRBD1. The germline gives CDR1 GTSNPN, CDR2 SVGIG (reference sequence). This CDR3 has 14 residues. The V gene end was trimmed by 5 bases and the J gene end by 0 bases; junction bases not matched to a gene: 4. The CDR3 coding sequence is TGTGCCTGGTCCGGGACAGCTAGCAATCAGCCCCAGCATTTT. The encoded protein is CAWSGTASNQPQHF.

The chain joins TRBV29-1 to TRBJ2-3, with D perhaps TRBD1 (6 bases). Deletions cut 4 bases from V and 2 bases from J, with 13 bases between. The CDR3 has 14 residues. Per germline, CDR1 SQVTM and CDR2 ANQGSEA. CDR3 nucleotides: TGCAGCGTTGGTCCAGGGGCAATCACAGATACGCAGTATTTT. It is translated as CSVGPGAITDTQYF.

This rearrangement joins TRBV5-8 to TRBJ2-2; no reliable D call. Trimming shortened V by 5 bases and J by 7 bases, and 3 bases separated the two germline ends. The V gene's germline CDR1 is SGHTS and CDR2 YDEGEE. The CDR3 runs 10 residues. DNA of the CDR3: TGTGCCAGCAGTTACGGGGAGCTGTTTTTT. This translates into CASSYGELFF.

The rearrangement links TRBV24-1 to TRBJ2-1; 10 bases line up with TRBD2. This CDR3 is 13 amino acids long. CDR1 KGHDR and CDR2 SFDVKD come from the germline V gene. V dropped 3 bases and J dropped 12; count of bases not matched to a gene: 4. This CDR3 is CATSDQAGGLQFF. In DNA form, the CDR3 reads TGTGCCACCAGTGATCAAGCGGGAGGGCTGCAGTTCTTC.

The chain combines TRBV6-5 with TRBJ1-2, with TRBD1 identical over 8 bases. This CDR3 has 13 residues. Germline V lookup: CDR1 MNHEY, CDR2 SVGAGI. J gave up 6 bases and V 8 bases, and 8 bases lay outside the gene matches. The DNA for the CDR3 is TGTGCCAGCCACGCGGGGACAGGAAATGGCTACACCTTC. This translates into CASHAGTGNGYTF.

V is TRBV7-2 and J is TRBJ2-4; 7 nucleotides line up with TRBD2. This CDR3 comprises 13 residues. CDR1 and CDR2 (germline): SGHTA, FQGNSA. V gave up 1 base and J gave up 9 bases; unmatched junction bases: 3. In DNA, the CDR3 is TGTGCCAGCAGCTTAGGGGGGGGGAGCATTCAGTACTTC. It encodes CASSLGGGSIQYF.

This clone came up once. The genes are TRBV21-1 and TRBJ1-2. TRBV21-1 is classified as a pseudogene. The CDR3 length is 16 residues. CDR3 amino acids: CASLRSDSPGGEGYTF. Written as DNA, the CDR3 is TGTGCCAGCCTCCGATCGGACAGCCCGGGGGGTGAAGGCTACACCTTC.